Each of the 22 T cell receptor beta chains below was sequenced from the same sample in a study of cytomegalovirus exposure and HLA in healthy donors. Some clones are missing from TCRdb's copy, which holds only in-frame ones; the method was immunoSEQ multiplex PCR. The sample consists of some 200,000 clones, approximately 89% of them appearing once. Sequencing was performed on PBMCs. The receptors were sampled from a man younger than 45 in good health and CMV-seropositive.

This clone was found once. This chain joins TRBV6-6 and TRBJ1-1; perhaps TRBD1 as D (6 bases). Trimming removed 4 bases at V and 0 bases at J, with 12 bases between. The germline V gene encodes CDR1 MNHNY and CDR2 SVGAGI (reference sequence). This CDR3 contains 15 residues. The CDR3 DNA is TGTGCCAGCAGTTCAAACAGGGAGATGAACACTGAAGCTTTCTTT. Translating it yields CASSSNREMNTEAFF.

The gene calls are TRBV6-1 and TRBJ2-2; D might be TRBD2 (6 bases). The CDR3 is 14 residues long. Per germline, CDR1 MNHNS and CDR2 SASEGT. V was pared by 5 bases and J by 5 bases, with 12 bases between. CDR3 sequence (DNA): TGTGCCAGCAGTTTAGACCGGGAGACCGGGGAGCTGTTTTTT. Its translation is CASSLDRETGELFF.

The J gene is TRBJ1-1, the V gene TRBV7-8; no definite D call. The germline CDR1 and CDR2 sequences are SGHVS and FQNEAQ. The V end lost 1 base, the J end lost 1 base, and 4 bases lay between the germline ends. The CDR3 contains 13 residues. The DNA for the CDR3 is TGTGCCAGCAGCTTAGTTGGGAACACTGAAGCTTTCTTT. Its protein product is CASSLVGNTEAFF.

The V gene is TRBV5-4, the J gene TRBJ2-7; D is ambiguous. Germline lookup yields CDR1 SGHNT and CDR2 YYREEE (reference sequence). The germline V and J ends were trimmed by 0 bases and 3 bases, with 7 bases remaining between them. The CDR3 sequence is 13 residues long. As DNA, the CDR3 is TGTGCCAGCAGCTTGGCCGGCAGCTACGAGCAGTACTTC. This encodes CASSLAGSYEQYF.

The rearrangement links TRBV27 to TRBJ2-7; TRBD1 matches 8 bases. CDR3 size: 15 residues. After removal of 5 bases from V and 4 bases from J, the junction contained 10 bases not matched to a gene. Germline V gene data show CDR1 as MNHEY and CDR2 as SMNVEV (reference sequence). The CDR3 loop is CASSGTGTVLYEQYF. The CDR3 DNA is TGTGCCAGCAGTGGGACAGGTACAGTCCTTTACGAGCAGTACTTC.

The CDR3 DNA sequence: TGTGCCAGCAGTCTCGAAGTGAACTATGGCTACACCTTC. Translated, it gives CASSLEVNYGYTF. The rearrangement uses TRBV6-5 and TRBJ1-2; D call uncertain. CDR1 and CDR2 (germline): MNHEY, SVGAGI. V was shortened by 5 bases and J by 2 bases, with 9 bases between the two germline ends. This CDR3 region has 13 residues.

The chain recombines TRBV4-1 with TRBJ2-7; the D gene is possibly TRBD1 (5 bases). V shed 4 bases and J shed 7 bases, with 20 bases lying between them. This CDR3 has 15 amino acids. Per germline, CDR1 MGHRA and CDR2 YSYEKL. The CDR3 reads CASSPTAGLPREQYF. In DNA, the CDR3 is TGCGCCAGCAGCCCAACGGCAGGGCTCCCGCGGGAGCAGTACTTC.

The CDR3 spells CASSQINGGEQYF. CDR3 DNA sequence: TGCGCCAGCAGCCAAATCAATGGGGGGGAGCAGTACTTC. The V and J genes are TRBV4-3 and TRBJ2-7; D perhaps matches TRBD2 (6 bases). Germline CDR1 and CDR2: LGHNA and YSLEER. The CDR3 length is 13 residues. V was cut by 2 bases and J by 7 bases, with 12 bases left in between.

This clone occurred once. This sequence joins TRBV15 and TRBJ2-7; 9 nucleotides align to TRBD1. V shed 5 bases and J 6 bases; nucleotides not matched to a gene: 14. Germline CDR1 and CDR2: LNHNV and YYDKDF (reference sequence). The CDR3 is 16 residues long. The CDR3 protein is CATSGTTGTGPREQYF. CDR3 sequence (DNA): TGTGCCACCAGCGGCACAACCGGGACAGGGCCCCGCGAGCAGTACTTC.

The sample holds a few counts of this clone. This chain joins TRBV11-2 and TRBJ2-5, with TRBD1 matching over 7 bases. J was trimmed by 8 bases and V by 1 base; bases with no gene match: 4. Looked up from germline, CDR1 is SGHAT and CDR2 is FQNNGV. The CDR3 length is 13 residues. The DNA of the CDR3 is TGTGCCAGCAGCTTAGGACAGGGCTTCACCCAGTACTTC. It translates to CASSLGQGFTQYF.

The CDR3 reads CASSVGSTIYF. In DNA form, the CDR3 reads TGTGCCAGCAGCGTAGGCTCCACCATATATTTT. The J gene is TRBJ1-3, the V gene TRBV9; D is undetermined. Germline V lookup: CDR1 SGDLS, CDR2 YYNGEE. The V gene lost 0 bases and the J gene lost 9 bases, with 4 bases spanning the gap. The CDR3 contains 11 residues. The full variable domain, in which reference TRBV9 and TRBJ1-3 provide the parts outside the CDR3, is DSGVTQTPKHLITATGQRVTLRCSPRSGDLSVYWYQQSLDQGLQFLIQYYNGEERAKGNILERFSAQQFPDLHSELNLSSLELGDSALYFCASSVGSTIYFGEGSWLTVV.

The V call is TRBV10-3, the J call TRBJ2-7; TRBD1 aligns across 10 bases. Looked up from germline, CDR1 is ENHRY and CDR2 is SYGVKD. This CDR3 has 14 amino acids. Germline trimming cut 10 bases from V and 6 bases from J; bases unmatched to any gene: 12. Here the CDR3 reads CATALRDRGSEQYF. The CDR3 region has the DNA TGTGCCACCGCTTTAAGGGACAGGGGCAGCGAGCAGTACTTC.

This chain uses TRBV6-1 with TRBJ2-7, with D tentatively TRBD1 (5 bases). The CDR3 is 13 residues long. V was clipped by 8 bases and J by 7 bases, with 18 bases between them. From germline, CDR1 is MNHNS and CDR2 SASEGT. CDR3 loop: CASWERQGREQYF. CDR3 DNA sequence: TGTGCCAGCTGGGAACGGCAGGGTCGGGAGCAGTACTTC.

This clone appeared a few times. The chain uses TRBV5-1 and TRBJ2-2, with a weak D call TRBD1 (5 bases). Germline V gene sequence: CDR1 SGHRS, CDR2 YFSETQ. Deletions cut 0 bases from V and 2 bases from J, with 11 bases between. The CDR3 extends over 16 amino acids. CDR3 protein: CASSLGGAVNTGELFF. CDR3 bases: TGCGCCAGCAGCTTGGGTGGGGCAGTTAACACCGGGGAGCTGTTTTTT. Looking up the rest from reference TRBV5-1 and TRBJ2-2 gives the full variable domain: KAGVTQTPRYLIKTRGQQVTLSCSPISGHRSVSWYQQTPGQGLQFLFEYFSETQRNKGNFPGRFSGRQFSNSRSEMNVSTLELGDSALYLCASSLGGAVNTGELFFGEGSRLTVL.

This clone was detected only once. The V gene is TRBV7-3, the J gene TRBJ2-7; weak D call: TRBD1 (5 bases). Trimming removed 5 bases from V and 7 bases from J, with 12 bases in between. CDR3 length equals 12 residues. CDR1 and CDR2 (germline): SGHTA, FQGTGA. The CDR3 DNA is TGTGCCAGCAGCGAAACAGGTGGTGAGCAGTACTTC. Protein: CASSETGGEQYF.

The CDR3 nucleotides read TGTGCCAGCGGCCCGACTAGCGGGGGGGGTACAGATACGCAGTATTTT. It translates to CASGPTSGGGTDTQYF. The chain employs TRBV27 and TRBJ2-3, with TRBD2 identical over 14 bases. The CDR3 sequence is 16 residues long. V was pared by 8 bases and J by 3 bases, with 7 bases of the junction left unmatched. Germline V gives CDR1 MNHEY, CDR2 SMNVEV (reference sequence).

The V and J genes are TRBV7-3 and TRBJ2-7, with D hard to call. The CDR3 consists of 16 residues. V lost 1 base and J 0 bases, leaving 13 bases between the germline ends. Per germline, CDR1 SGHTA and CDR2 FQGTGA. The CDR3 protein is CASSLSGGVSSYEQYF. The DNA of the CDR3 is TGTGCCAGCAGCTTAAGTGGCGGAGTGAGCTCCTACGAGCAGTACTTC.

The chain joins TRBV7-3 to TRBJ2-3; D not certain. This CDR3 contains 13 residues. Germline V gene data show CDR1 as SGHTA and CDR2 as FQGTGA. Trimming pared 3 bases from V and 4 bases from J, leaving 8 bases between. The CDR3: CASSLAPSDTQYF. The CDR3 coding sequence is TGTGCCAGCAGCTTGGCCCCCTCAGATACGCAGTATTTT.

The V and J genes are TRBV11-3 and TRBJ1-1, with TRBD1 matching 7 bases. Germline V gene sequence: CDR1 SGHNT, CDR2 YENEEA. Germline trimming cut 1 base from V and 1 base from J; bases unmatched to any gene: 6. This CDR3 comprises 16 residues. This CDR3 reads CASSLGEWTGNTEAFF. The CDR3 DNA reads TGTGCCAGCAGCTTAGGAGAGTGGACAGGGAACACTGAAGCTTTCTTT.

The rearrangement joins TRBV5-4 to TRBJ2-3, with TRBD1 matching over 7 bases. Germline V CDR1 and CDR2: SGHNT, YYREEE (reference sequence). V shed 5 bases and J 5 bases; nucleotides not matched to a gene: 8. The CDR3 consists of 14 residues. The CDR3 region has the DNA TGTGCCAGCAGAGGGGGCTTTCTGGGAGATACGCAGTATTTT. This gives the protein CASRGGFLGDTQYF.

The gene calls are TRBV10-1 and TRBJ2-5; no definite D call. Germline values: CDR1 WNHNN, CDR2 SYGVQD (reference sequence). This CDR3 region has 9 residues. CDR3 nucleotide sequence: TGCGCAAGTGGAGAGACCCAGTACTTC. Protein: CASGETQYF.

Only a few counts were recorded for this clone. This chain's CDR3 is CASSLAGGDEQFF. CDR3 nucleotide sequence: TGTGCCAGCAGTCTCGCGGGGGGGGATGAGCAGTTCTTC. This chain connects TRBV27 to TRBJ2-1, with 9 bases lining up with TRBD2. This CDR3 contains 13 residues. CDR1 is MNHEY, CDR2 SMNVEV, per germline (reference sequence). V lost 5 bases and J lost 8; bases outside the gene matches: 4.